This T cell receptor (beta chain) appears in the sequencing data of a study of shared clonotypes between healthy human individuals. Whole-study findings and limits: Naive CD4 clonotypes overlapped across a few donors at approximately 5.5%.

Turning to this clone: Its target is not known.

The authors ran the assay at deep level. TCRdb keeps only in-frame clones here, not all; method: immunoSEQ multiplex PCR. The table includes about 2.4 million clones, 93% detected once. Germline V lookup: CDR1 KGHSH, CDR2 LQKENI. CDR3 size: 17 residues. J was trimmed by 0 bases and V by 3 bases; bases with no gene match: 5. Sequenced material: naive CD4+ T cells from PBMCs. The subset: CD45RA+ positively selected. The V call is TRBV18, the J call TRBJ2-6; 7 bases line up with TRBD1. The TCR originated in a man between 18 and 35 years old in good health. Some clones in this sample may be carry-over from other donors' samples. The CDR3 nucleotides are TGTGCCAGCTCACCTAACAGGGGCGGCTCTGGGGCCAACGTCCTGACTTTC. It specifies CASSPNRGGSGANVLTF.